The present T cell receptor beta chain was sequenced within a study of blood T cell repertoires in COVID-19. Study overall: Samples representing acute and convalescent COVID-19 were sourced from the United States, Italy and Spain.

The repertoire was sequenced with immunoSEQ multiplex PCR; TCRdb's copy has only in-frame clones and lacks some. The table includes around 34,000 clones, roughly four fifths detected once. The CDR3 extends over 13 amino acids. The V gene lost 5 bases and the J gene lost 7 bases, with 12 bases spanning the gap. Per the germline V gene, CDR1 is SGHRS and CDR2 is YFSETQ. The chain uses TRBV5-1 and TRBJ1-4; tentative D call: TRBD1 (5 bases). The sample consisted of peripheral blood. The TCR sequence derives from a man older than 75 with active or convalescent COVID-19. The CDR3 coding sequence is TGCGCCAGCAGGGGGGAGGACGGTGAAAAACTGTTTTTT. Its protein is CASRGEDGEKLFF. Looking up the rest from reference TRBV5-1 and TRBJ1-4 gives the full variable domain: KAGVTQTPRYLIKTRGQQVTLSCSPISGHRSVSWYQQTPGQGLQFLFEYFSETQRNKGNFPGRFSGRQFSNSRSEMNVSTLELGDSALYLCASRGEDGEKLFFGSGTQLSVL.